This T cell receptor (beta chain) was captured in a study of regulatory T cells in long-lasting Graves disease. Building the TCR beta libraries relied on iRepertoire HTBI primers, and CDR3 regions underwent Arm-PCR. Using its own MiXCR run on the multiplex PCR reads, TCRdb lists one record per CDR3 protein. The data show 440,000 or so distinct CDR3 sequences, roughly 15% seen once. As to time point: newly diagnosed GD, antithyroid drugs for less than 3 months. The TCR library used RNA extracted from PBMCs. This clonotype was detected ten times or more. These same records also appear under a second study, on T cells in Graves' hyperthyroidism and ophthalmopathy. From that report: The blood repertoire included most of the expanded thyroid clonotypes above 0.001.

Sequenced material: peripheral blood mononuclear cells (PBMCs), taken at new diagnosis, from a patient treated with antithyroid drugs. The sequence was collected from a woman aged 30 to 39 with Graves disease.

CDR3 coding DNA: TGTGCCAGCAGTTTTCCGGCCCCGGGGATTTCACCCCTCCACTTT. It specifies CASSFPAPGISPLHF. The chain is built from TRBV12-3 or TRBV12-4 and TRBJ1-6; D ambiguous. The CDR3 has 15 residues. The V and J ends lost 3 bases and 9 bases respectively, with 15 bases between them.